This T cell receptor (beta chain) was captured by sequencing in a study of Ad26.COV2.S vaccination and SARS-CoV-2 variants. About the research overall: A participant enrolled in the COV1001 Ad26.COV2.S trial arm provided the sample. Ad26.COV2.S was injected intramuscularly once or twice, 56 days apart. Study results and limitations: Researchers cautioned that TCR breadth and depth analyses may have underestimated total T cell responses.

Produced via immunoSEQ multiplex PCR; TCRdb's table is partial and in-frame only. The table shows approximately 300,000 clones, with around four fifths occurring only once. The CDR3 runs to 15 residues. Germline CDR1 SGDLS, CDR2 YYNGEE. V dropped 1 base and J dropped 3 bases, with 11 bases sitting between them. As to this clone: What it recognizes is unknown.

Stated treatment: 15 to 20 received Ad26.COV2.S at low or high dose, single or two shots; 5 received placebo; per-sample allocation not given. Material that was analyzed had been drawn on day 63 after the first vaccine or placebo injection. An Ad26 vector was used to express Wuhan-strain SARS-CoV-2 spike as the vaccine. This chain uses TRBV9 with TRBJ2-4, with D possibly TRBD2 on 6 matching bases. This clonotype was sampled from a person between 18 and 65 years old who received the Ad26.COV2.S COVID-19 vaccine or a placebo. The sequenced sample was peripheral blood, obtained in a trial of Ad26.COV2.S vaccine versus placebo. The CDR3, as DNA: TGTGCCAGCAGCGTACGGGGGAAGGTCAAAAACATTCAGTACTTC. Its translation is CASSVRGKVKNIQYF.